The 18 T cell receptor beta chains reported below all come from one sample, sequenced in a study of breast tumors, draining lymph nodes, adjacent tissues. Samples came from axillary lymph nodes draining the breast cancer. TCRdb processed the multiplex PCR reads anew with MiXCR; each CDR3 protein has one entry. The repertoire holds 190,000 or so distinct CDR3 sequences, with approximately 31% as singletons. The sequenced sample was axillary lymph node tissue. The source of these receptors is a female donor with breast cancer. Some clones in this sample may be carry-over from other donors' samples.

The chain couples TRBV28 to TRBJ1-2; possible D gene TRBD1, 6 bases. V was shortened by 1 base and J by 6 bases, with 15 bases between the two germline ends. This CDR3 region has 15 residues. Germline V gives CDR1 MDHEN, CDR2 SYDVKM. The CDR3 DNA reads TGTGCCAGCAGTTTATATCGCAGGGGAAGTAATGGCTACACCTTC. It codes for CASSLYRRGSNGYTF.

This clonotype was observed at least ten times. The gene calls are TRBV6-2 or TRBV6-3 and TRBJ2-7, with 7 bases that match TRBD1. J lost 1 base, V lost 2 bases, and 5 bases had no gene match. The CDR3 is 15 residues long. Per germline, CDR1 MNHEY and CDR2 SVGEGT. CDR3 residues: CASSYRKGQSYEQYF. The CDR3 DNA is TGTGCCAGCAGTTACCGGAAGGGACAGTCCTACGAGCAGTACTTC.

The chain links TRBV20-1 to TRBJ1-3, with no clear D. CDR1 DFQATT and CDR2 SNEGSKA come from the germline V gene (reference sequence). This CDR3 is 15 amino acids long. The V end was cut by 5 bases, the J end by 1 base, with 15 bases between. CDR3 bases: TGCAGTGCTCCCCGAGCGGGAGGTTCTGGAAACACCATATATTTT. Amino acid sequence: CSAPRAGGSGNTIYF.

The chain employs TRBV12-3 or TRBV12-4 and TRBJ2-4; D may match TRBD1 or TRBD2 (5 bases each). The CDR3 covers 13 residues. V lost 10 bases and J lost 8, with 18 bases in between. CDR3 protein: CANRNSGEDIQYF. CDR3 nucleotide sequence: TGTGCCAACAGGAACTCCGGGGAAGACATTCAGTACTTC.

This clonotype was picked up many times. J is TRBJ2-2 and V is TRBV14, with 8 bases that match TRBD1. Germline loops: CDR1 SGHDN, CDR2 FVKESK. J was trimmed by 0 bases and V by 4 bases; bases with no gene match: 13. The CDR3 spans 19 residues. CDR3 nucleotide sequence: TGTGCCAGCAGCCCGTATACCGGGACAGGAGATGCGAACACCGGGGAGCTGTTTTTT. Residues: CASSPYTGTGDANTGELFF.

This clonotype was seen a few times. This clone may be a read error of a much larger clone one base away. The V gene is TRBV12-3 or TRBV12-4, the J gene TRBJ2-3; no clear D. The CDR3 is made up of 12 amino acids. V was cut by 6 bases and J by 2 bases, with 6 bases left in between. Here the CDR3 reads CASRCLTDTQYF. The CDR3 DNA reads TGTGCCAGCAGATGCCTCACAGATACGCAGTATTTT.

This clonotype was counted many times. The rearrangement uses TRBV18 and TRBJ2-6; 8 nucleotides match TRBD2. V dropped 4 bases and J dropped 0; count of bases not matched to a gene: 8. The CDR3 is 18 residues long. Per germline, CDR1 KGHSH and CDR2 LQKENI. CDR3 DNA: TGTGCCAGCTCACTACGGGCCCGGGGGGGCTCTGGGGCCAACGTCCTGACTTTC. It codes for CASSLRARGGSGANVLTF.

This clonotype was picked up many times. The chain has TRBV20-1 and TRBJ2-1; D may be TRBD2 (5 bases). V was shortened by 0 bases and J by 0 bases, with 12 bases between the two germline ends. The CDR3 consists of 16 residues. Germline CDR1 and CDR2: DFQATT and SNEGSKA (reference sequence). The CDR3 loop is CSARDWLGSSYNEQFF. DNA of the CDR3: TGCAGTGCTAGAGATTGGTTGGGGAGCTCCTACAATGAGCAGTTCTTC.

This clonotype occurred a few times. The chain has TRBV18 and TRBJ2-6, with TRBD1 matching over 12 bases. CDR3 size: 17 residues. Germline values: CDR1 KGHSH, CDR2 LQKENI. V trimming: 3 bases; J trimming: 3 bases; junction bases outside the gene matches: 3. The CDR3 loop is CASSPGQGAGGANVLTF. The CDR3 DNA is TGTGCCAGCTCACCGGGACAGGGGGCAGGTGGGGCCAACGTCCTGACTTTC.

The CDR3: CARAGFSGNTIYF. CDR3 DNA: TGTGCTAGAGCAGGTTTCTCTGGAAACACCATATATTTT. The chain links TRBV2 to TRBJ1-3; D is uncertain. Germline V gene sequence: CDR1 SNHLY, CDR2 FYNNEI. The length of the CDR3 is 13 residues.

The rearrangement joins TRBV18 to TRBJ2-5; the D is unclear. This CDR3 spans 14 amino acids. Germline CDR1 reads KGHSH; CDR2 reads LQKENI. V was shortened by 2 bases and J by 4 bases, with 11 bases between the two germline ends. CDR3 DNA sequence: TGTGCCAGCTCACCAACGGGCTACCGAGAGACCCAGTACTTC. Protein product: CASSPTGYRETQYF.

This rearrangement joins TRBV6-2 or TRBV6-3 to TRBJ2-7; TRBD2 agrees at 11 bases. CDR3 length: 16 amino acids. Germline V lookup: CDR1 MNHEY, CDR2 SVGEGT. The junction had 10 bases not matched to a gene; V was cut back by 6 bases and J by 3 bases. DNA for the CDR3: TGTGCCAGCAGACCTCCTAGCGGGGGGAGTCGCTACGAGCAGTACTTC. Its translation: CASRPPSGGSRYEQYF.

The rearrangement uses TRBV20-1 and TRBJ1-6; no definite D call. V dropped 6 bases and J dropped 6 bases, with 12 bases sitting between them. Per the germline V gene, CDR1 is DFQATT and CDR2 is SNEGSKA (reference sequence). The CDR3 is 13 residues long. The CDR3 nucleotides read TGCAGTGCCGAGGGTGTCCCTAATTCACCCCTCCACTTT. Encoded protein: CSAEGVPNSPLHF.

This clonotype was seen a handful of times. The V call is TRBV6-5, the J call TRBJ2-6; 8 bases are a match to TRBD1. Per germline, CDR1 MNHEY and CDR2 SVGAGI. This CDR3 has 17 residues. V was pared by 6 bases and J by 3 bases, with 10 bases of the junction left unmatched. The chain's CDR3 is CASRSPRTGGGANVLTF. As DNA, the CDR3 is TGTGCCAGCAGGTCTCCCCGCACAGGGGGTGGGGCCAACGTCCTGACTTTC.

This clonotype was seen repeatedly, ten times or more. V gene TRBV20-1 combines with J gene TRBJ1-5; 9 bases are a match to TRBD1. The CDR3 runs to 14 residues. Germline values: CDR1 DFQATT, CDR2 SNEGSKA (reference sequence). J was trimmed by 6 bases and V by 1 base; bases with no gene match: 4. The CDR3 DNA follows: TGCAGTGCTAGAGTTGACAGGGGGATTCAGCCCCAGCATTTT. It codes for CSARVDRGIQPQHF.

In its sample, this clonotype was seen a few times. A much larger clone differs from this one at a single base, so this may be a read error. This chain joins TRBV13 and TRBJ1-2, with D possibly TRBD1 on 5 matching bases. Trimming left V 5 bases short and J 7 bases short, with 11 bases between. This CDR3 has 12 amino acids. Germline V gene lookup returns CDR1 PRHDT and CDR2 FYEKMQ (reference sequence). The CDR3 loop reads CASSRPGGGYTF. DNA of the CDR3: TGTGCCAGCAGCCGGCCCGGGGGTGGCTACACCTTC.

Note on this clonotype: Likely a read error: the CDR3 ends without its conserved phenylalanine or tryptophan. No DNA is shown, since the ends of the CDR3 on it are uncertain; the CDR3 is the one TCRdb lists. The CDR3 sequence is CATSDPSS. This chain links TRBV24-1 with TRBJ2-5; TRBD1, the D gene given by the table, was not confirmed from the DNA. Germline V lookup: CDR1 KGHDR, CDR2 SFDVKD. The CDR3 spans 8 residues, counting both ends.

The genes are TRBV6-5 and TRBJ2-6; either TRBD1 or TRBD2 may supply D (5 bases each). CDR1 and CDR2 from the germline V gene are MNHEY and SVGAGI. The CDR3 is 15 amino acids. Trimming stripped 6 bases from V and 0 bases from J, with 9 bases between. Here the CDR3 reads CASRTGLSGANVLTF. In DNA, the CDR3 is TGTGCCAGCAGAACGGGGCTCTCTGGGGCCAACGTCCTGACTTTC.